This T cell receptor beta chain was found in a study of blood T cell repertoires in COVID-19. Across the whole study: Spain, Italy and the United States supplied samples that represented acute and convalescent COVID-19.

The method was immunoSEQ multiplex PCR; TCRdb's version includes in-frame clones alone and lacks a portion of them. The data contain 110,000 or so clones, about 85% of them seen just once; the ten biggest clones take up about 1.6%. The CDR3 covers 13 residues. Germline trimming cut 8 bases from V and 7 bases from J; bases unmatched to any gene: 3. Germline CDR1 SNHLY, CDR2 FYNNEI. This clone was seen a single time. The clonotype was recovered from a man between 45 and 60 years old with acute or convalescent COVID-19. Material for sequencing was peripheral blood. This rearrangement joins TRBV2 to TRBJ1-6, with 9 bases matching TRBD1. CDR3 protein: CASGGQGNSPLHF. DNA for the CDR3: TGTGCCAGCGGGGGACAGGGCAATTCACCCCTCCACTTT.